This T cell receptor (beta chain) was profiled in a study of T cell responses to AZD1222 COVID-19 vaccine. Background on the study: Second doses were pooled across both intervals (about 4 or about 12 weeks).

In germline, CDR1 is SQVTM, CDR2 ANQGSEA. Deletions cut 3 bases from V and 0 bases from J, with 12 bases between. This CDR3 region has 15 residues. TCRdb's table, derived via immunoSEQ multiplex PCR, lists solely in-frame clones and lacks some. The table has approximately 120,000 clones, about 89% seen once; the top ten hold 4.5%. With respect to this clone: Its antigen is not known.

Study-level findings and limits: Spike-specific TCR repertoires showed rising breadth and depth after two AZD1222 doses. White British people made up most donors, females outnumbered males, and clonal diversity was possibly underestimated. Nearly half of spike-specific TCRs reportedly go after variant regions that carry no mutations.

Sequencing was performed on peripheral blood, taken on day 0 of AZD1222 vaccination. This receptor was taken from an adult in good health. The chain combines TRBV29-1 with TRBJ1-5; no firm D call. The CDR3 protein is CSVEVPGISNQPQHF. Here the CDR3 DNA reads TGCAGCGTTGAGGTCCCAGGAATTAGCAATCAGCCCCAGCATTTT. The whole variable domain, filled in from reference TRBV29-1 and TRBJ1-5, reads SAVISQKPSRDICQRGTSLTIQCQVDSQVTMMFWYRQQPGQSLTLIATANQGSEATYESGFVIDKFPISRPNLTFSTLTVSNMSPEDSSIYLCSVEVPGISNQPQHFGDGTRLSIL.